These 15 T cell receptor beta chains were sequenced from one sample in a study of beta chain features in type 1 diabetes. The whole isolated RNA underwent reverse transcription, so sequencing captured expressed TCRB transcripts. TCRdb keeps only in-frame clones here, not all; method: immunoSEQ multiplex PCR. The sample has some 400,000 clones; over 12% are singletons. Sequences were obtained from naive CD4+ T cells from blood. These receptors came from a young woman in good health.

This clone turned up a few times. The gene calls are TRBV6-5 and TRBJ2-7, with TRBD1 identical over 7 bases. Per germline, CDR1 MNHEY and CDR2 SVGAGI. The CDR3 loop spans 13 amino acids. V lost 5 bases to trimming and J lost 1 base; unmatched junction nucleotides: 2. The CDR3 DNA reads TGTGCCAGCAGTAAGACAGGGTCCTACGAGCAGTACTTC. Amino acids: CASSKTGSYEQYF.

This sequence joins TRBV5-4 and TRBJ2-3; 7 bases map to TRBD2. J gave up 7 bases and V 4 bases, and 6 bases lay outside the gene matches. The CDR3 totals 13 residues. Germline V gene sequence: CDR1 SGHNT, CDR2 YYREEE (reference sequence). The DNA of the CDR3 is TGTGCCAGCAGCCTGAGCGGGACCCATACGCAGTATTTT. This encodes CASSLSGTHTQYF.

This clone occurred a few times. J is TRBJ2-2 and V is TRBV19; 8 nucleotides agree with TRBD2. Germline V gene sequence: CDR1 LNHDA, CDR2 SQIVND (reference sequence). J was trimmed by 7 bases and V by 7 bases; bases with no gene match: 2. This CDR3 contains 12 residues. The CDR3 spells CASTREGGELFF. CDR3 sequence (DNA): TGTGCCAGTACCCGGGAGGGCGGGGAGCTGTTTTTT.

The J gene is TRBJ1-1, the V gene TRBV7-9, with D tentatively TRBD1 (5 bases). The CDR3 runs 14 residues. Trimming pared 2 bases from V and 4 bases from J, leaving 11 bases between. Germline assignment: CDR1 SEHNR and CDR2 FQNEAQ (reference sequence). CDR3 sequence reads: CASSLQGGATEAFF. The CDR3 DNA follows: TGTGCCAGCAGCTTACAGGGAGGGGCCACTGAAGCTTTCTTT.

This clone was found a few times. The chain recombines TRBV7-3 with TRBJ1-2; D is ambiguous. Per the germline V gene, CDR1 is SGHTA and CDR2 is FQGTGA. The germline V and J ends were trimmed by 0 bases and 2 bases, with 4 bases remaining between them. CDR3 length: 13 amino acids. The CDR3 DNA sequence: TGTGCCAGCAGCTTAACTACAAACTATGGCTACACCTTC. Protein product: CASSLTTNYGYTF. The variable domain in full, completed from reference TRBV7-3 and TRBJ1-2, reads GAGVSQTPSNKVTEKGKYVELRCDPISGHTALYWYRQSLGQGPEFLIYFQGTGAADDSGLPNDRFFAVRPEGSVSTLKIQRTERGDSAVYLCASSLTTNYGYTFGSGTRLTVV.

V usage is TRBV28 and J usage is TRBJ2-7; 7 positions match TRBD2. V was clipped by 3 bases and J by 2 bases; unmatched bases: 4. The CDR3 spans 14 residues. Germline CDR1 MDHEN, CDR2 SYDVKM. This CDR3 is CASSLPSGAYEQYF. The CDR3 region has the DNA TGTGCCAGCAGTTTGCCTAGCGGAGCCTACGAGCAGTACTTC.

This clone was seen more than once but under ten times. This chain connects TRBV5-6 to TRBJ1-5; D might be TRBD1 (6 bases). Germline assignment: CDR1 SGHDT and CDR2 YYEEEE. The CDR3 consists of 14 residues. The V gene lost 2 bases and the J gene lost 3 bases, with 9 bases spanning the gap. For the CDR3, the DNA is TGTGCCAGCAGCTTTTACAGGGACAATCAGCCCCAGCATTTT. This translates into CASSFYRDNQPQHF.

CDR3 sequence reads: CSVGQLGSYEQYF. The CDR3 nucleotides are TGCAGCGTGGGACAGTTAGGCTCCTACGAGCAGTACTTC. This chain connects TRBV29-1 to TRBJ2-7; 7 bases line up with TRBD1. The germline V gene encodes CDR1 SQVTM and CDR2 ANQGSEA. The junction had 5 bases not matched to a gene; V was cut back by 6 bases and J by 0 bases. The CDR3 spans 13 residues.

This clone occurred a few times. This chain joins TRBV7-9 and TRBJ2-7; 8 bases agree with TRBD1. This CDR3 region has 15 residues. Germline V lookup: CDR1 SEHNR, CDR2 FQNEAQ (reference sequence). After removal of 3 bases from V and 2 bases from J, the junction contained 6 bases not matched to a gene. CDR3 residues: CASSLRGQAAYEQYF. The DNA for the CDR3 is TGTGCCAGCAGCTTGAGGGGACAGGCCGCCTACGAGCAGTACTTC.

The CDR3 sequence: CASYPRDSSYEQYF. The CDR3 coding sequence is TGTGCCAGCTATCCCCGGGACAGCTCCTACGAGCAGTACTTC. The rearrangement uses TRBV28 and TRBJ2-7, with 7 bases identical to TRBD1. CDR3 length equals 14 residues. V trimming: 8 bases; J trimming: 0 bases; junction bases outside the gene matches: 7. CDR1 MDHEN and CDR2 SYDVKM come from the germline V gene.

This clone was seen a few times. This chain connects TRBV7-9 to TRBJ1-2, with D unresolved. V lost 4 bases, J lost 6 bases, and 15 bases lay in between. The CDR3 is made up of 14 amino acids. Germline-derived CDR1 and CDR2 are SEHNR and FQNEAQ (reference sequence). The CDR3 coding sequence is TGTGCCAGCAGCTCGAACCGACACAGAGATGGCTACACCTTC. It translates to CASSSNRHRDGYTF.

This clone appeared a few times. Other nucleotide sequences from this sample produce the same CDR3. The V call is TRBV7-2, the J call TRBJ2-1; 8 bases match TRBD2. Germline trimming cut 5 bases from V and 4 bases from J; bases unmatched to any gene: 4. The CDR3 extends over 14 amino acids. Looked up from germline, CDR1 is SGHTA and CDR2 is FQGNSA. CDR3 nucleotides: TGTGCCAGCAGCCGCGGGGGGTCGTACAATGAGCAGTTCTTC. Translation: CASSRGGSYNEQFF.

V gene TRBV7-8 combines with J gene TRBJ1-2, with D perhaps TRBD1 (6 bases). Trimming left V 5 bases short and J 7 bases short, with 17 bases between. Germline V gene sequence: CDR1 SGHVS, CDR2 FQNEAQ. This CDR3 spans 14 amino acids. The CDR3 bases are TGTGCCAGCAGCCATCGGACAGAAAGAGGTGGCTACACCTTC. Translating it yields CASSHRTERGGYTF.

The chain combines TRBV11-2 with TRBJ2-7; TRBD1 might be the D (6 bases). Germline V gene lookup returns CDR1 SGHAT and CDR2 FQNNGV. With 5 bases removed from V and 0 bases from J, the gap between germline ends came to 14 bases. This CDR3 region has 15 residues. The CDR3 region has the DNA TGTGCCAGCAGCGTGGACAGATCTAGCTCCTACGAGCAGTACTTC. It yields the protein CASSVDRSSSYEQYF. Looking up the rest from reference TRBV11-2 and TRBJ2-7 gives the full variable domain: EAGVAQSPRYKIIEKRQSVAFWCNPISGHATLYWYQQILGQGPKLLIQFQNNGVVDDSQLPKDRFSAERLKGVDSTLKIQPAKLEDSAVYLCASSVDRSSSYEQYFGPGTRLTVT.

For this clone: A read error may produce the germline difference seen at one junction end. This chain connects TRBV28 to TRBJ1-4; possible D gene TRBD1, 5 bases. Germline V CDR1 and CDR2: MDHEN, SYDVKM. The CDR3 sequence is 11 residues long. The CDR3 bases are TGTGCCAGCAGTGACAGACAAAACCTGTTTTTT. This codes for CASSDRQNLFF.